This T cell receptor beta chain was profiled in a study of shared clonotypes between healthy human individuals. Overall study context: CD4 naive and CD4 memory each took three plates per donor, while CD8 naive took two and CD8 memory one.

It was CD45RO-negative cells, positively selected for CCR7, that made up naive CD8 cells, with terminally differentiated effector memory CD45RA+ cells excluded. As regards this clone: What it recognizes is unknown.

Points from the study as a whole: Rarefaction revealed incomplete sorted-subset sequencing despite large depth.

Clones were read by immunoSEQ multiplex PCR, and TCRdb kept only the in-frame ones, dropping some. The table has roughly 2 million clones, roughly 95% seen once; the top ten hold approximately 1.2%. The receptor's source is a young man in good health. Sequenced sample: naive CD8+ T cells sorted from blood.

CDR3 nucleotides: TGTGCCAGCAGCTGGAACAGAGATTACACAGATACGCAGTATTTT. Residues: CASSWNRDYTDTQYF. The chain recombines TRBV7-9 with TRBJ2-3; no firm D call. Germline-derived CDR1 and CDR2 are SEHNR and FQNEAQ (reference sequence). Trimming removed 4 bases at V and 2 bases at J, with 13 bases between. The CDR3 loop spans 15 amino acids.